This TCR beta chain was sequenced in a study of T cell responses to AZD1222 COVID-19 vaccine. Study-level points and caveats: White British ancestry dominated among donors, who included more females, and clonal diversity was possibly underestimated. Just a handful of people given AZD1222 tested seropositive at baseline. A rise in Spike-specific TCR breadth and depth followed two AZD1222 doses.

In germline, CDR1 is LGHDT, CDR2 YNNKEL (reference sequence). The germline V and J ends were trimmed by 2 bases and 4 bases, with 8 bases remaining between them. This CDR3 comprises 13 residues. As regards this clone: Its matching antigen is unknown.

Method: immunoSEQ multiplex PCR; TCRdb's copy keeps in-frame clones and lacks some. The sample holds tens of thousands of clones, more than 75% seen once. The clonotype comes from an adult who received the AZD1222 COVID-19 vaccine. This chain joins TRBV3-1 (or the pseudogene TRBV3-2) and TRBJ1-2; D remains ambiguous. This specimen consisted of peripheral blood, obtained 28 days after the second AZD1222 dose. The CDR3 here is CASSQRVFYGYTF. The CDR3 DNA sequence: TGTGCCAGCAGCCAAAGGGTTTTCTATGGCTACACCTTC.